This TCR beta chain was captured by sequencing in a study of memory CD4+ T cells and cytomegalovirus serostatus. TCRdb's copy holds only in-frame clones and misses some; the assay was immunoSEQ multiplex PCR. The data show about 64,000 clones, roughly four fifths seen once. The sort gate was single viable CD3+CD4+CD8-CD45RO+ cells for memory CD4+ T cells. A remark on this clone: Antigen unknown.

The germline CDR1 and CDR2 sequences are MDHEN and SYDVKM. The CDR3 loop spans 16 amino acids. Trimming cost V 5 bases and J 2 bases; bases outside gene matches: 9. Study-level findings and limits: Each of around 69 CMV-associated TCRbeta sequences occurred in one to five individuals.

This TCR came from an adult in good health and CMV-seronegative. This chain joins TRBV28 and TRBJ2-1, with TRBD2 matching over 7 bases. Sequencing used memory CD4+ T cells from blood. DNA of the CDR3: TGTGCCAGCAGTGGAGTAATGGGAGGGCCCTACAATGAGCAGTTCTTC. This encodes CASSGVMGGPYNEQFF. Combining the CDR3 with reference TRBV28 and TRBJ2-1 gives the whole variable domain DVKVTQSSRYLVKRTGEKVFLECVQDMDHENMFWYRQDPGLGLRLIYFSYDVKMKEKGDIPEGYSVSREKKERFSLILESASTNQTSMYLCASSGVMGGPYNEQFFGPGTRLTVL.